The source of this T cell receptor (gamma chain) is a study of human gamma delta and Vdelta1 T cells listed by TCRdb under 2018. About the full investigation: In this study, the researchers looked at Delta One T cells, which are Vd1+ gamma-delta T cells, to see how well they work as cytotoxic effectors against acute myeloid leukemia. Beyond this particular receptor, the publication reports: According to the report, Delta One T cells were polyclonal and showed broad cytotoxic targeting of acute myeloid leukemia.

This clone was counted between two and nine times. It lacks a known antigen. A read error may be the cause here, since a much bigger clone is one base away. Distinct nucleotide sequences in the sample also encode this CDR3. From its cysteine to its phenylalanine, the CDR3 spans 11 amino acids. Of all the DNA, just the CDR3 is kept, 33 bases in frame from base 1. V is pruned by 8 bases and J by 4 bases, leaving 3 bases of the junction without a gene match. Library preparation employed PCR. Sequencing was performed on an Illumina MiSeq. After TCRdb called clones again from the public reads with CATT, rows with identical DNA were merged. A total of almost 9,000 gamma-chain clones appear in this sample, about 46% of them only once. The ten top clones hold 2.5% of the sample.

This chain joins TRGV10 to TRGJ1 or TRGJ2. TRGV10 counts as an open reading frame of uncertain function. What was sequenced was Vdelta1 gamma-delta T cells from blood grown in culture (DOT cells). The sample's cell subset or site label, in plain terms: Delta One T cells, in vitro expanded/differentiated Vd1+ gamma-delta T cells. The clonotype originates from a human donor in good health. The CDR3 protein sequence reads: CAAWDYYKKLF. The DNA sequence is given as TGTGCTGCGTGGGACTATTATAAGAAACTCTTT.